This is a list of T cell receptor beta chains from one sample in a study of cytomegalovirus exposure and HLA in healthy donors. The protocol was immunoSEQ multiplex PCR, while the TCRdb copy is restricted to in-frame clones and leaves out a portion. In the table there are approximately 170,000 clones, approximately 77% of which are singletons. Sequencing was carried out using PBMCs. The receptors come from a male donor in good health and CMV-seropositive. Both conserved end residues are part of each CDR3. Fields, in order: V gene, J gene, clone size, D gene, CDR3 protein, CDR3 DNA. The D gene is left open where the match is weak. Clone sizes are given selectively: once, few, many, or a class where the clone is expanded.

v_call: TRBV30
j_call: TRBJ1-2
clone_size: -
d_call: -
cdr3_aa: CAWGRPQDWGYTF
cdr3_nt: TGTGCCTGGGGCCGGCCCCAGGATTGGGGCTACACCTTC

v_call: TRBV5-4
j_call: TRBJ2-5
clone_size: -
d_call: -
cdr3_aa: CASNFEGDGETQYF
cdr3_nt: TGTGCCAGCAACTTTGAGGGGGACGGTGAGACCCAGTACTTC

v_call: TRBV2
j_call: TRBJ2-3
clone_size: -
d_call: TRBD2
cdr3_aa: CASLAGGVTDTQYF
cdr3_nt: TGTGCCAGCTTAGCGGGGGGGGTCACAGATACGCAGTATTTT

v_call: TRBV2
j_call: TRBJ2-2
clone_size: -
d_call: -
cdr3_aa: CASSPTYNRELFF
cdr3_nt: TGTGCCAGCAGTCCAACGTACAACAGGGAGCTGTTTTTT

v_call: TRBV18
j_call: TRBJ2-5
clone_size: -
d_call: TRBD1
cdr3_aa: CASSSRTGEGETQYF
cdr3_nt: TGTGCCAGCTCATCGCGGACAGGGGAGGGAGAGACCCAGTACTTC

v_call: TRBV5-6
j_call: TRBJ2-1
clone_size: -
d_call: -
cdr3_aa: CASSSFLASSYNEQFF
cdr3_nt: TGTGCCAGCAGCTCCTTTTTGGCCAGCTCCTACAATGAGCAGTTCTTC

v_call: TRBV6-1
j_call: TRBJ1-6
clone_size: -
d_call: -
cdr3_aa: CASCWHNSPLHF
cdr3_nt: TGTGCCAGCTGCTGGCATAATTCACCCCTCCACTTT

v_call: TRBV7-8
j_call: TRBJ1-2
clone_size: -
d_call: -
cdr3_aa: CASSPRTANYGYTF
cdr3_nt: TGTGCCAGCAGCCCTCGGACAGCTAACTATGGCTACACCTTC

v_call: TRBV4-3
j_call: TRBJ1-1
clone_size: once
d_call: -
cdr3_aa: CASSRGGLEAFF
cdr3_nt: TGCGCCAGCAGCCGCGGGGGGCTTGAAGCTTTCTTT

v_call: TRBV9
j_call: TRBJ1-4
clone_size: few
d_call: -
cdr3_aa: CASSPRGENEKLFF
cdr3_nt: TGTGCCAGCAGCCCCCGGGGGGAGAATGAAAAACTGTTTTTT

v_call: TRBV4-2
j_call: TRBJ1-2
clone_size: -
d_call: -
cdr3_aa: CASSQGGLRRGNGYTF
cdr3_nt: TGTGCCAGCAGCCAAGGTGGGCTAAGGAGGGGCAATGGCTACACCTTC

v_call: TRBV9
j_call: TRBJ1-2
clone_size: -
d_call: -
cdr3_aa: CASSVVGGAEDGYTF
cdr3_nt: TGTGCCAGCAGCGTAGTAGGGGGGGCCGAGGATGGCTACACCTTC

v_call: TRBV30
j_call: TRBJ1-2
clone_size: -
d_call: -
cdr3_aa: CAWVRTAEGYTF
cdr3_nt: TGTGCCTGGGTTAGGACTGCTGAAGGCTACACCTTC

v_call: TRBV23-1
j_call: TRBJ1-5
clone_size: once
d_call: TRBD1
cdr3_aa: CASSRQGSDQPQHF
cdr3_nt: TGCGCCAGCTCCCGACAGGGGTCTGATCAGCCCCAGCATTTT

v_call: TRBV5-1
j_call: TRBJ1-2
clone_size: -
d_call: -
cdr3_aa: CASSDPGTIYGYTF
cdr3_nt: TGCGCCAGCAGCGATCCCGGGACAATTTATGGCTACACCTTC

v_call: TRBV9
j_call: TRBJ2-2
clone_size: -
d_call: -
cdr3_aa: CASSVGQNTGELFF
cdr3_nt: TGTGCCAGCAGCGTGGGACAGAACACCGGGGAGCTGTTTTTT

v_call: TRBV9
j_call: TRBJ1-1
clone_size: -
d_call: TRBD1
cdr3_aa: CASSPRQGSGTEAFF
cdr3_nt: TGTGCCAGCAGCCCACGACAGGGTTCGGGCACTGAAGCTTTCTTT

v_call: TRBV9
j_call: TRBJ1-3
clone_size: -
d_call: TRBD1
cdr3_aa: CASSGGTGVNTIYF
cdr3_nt: TGTGCCAGCAGCGGGGGGACAGGGGTAAACACCATATATTTT

v_call: TRBV9
j_call: TRBJ2-1
clone_size: -
d_call: TRBD2
cdr3_aa: CASSVDPSGGNNEQFF
cdr3_nt: TGTGCCAGCAGCGTAGATCCTAGCGGGGGAAACAATGAGCAGTTCTTC

v_call: TRBV30
j_call: TRBJ1-2
clone_size: few
d_call: -
cdr3_aa: CAWSGLTGAGGYTF
cdr3_nt: TGTGCCTGGAGTGGCCTCACTGGGGCTGGTGGCTACACCTTC

v_call: TRBV5-1
j_call: TRBJ2-3
clone_size: -
d_call: TRBD1
cdr3_aa: CASSWRGTGGLSSTDTQYF
cdr3_nt: TGCGCCAGCAGCTGGAGAGGGACAGGGGGTCTTTCCTCCACAGATACGCAGTATTTT

v_call: TRBV11-2
j_call: TRBJ1-5
clone_size: -
d_call: -
cdr3_aa: CASSSQGGNQPQHF
cdr3_nt: TGTGCCAGCAGCTCCCAGGGTGGGAATCAGCCCCAGCATTTT

v_call: TRBV5-1
j_call: TRBJ2-2
clone_size: -
d_call: -
cdr3_aa: CASSLTSTTGELFF
cdr3_nt: TGCGCCAGCAGCCTGACCTCAACCACCGGGGAGCTGTTTTTT

v_call: TRBV6-5
j_call: TRBJ1-2
clone_size: -
d_call: TRBD1
cdr3_aa: CASSYSRTGGGYGYTF
cdr3_nt: TGTGCCAGCAGTTACTCGAGGACAGGGGGCGGCTATGGCTACACCTTC

v_call: TRBV2
j_call: TRBJ1-6
clone_size: once
d_call: TRBD1
cdr3_aa: CASSRSPDRGVSPLHF
cdr3_nt: TGTGCCAGCAGCCGATCTCCGGACAGGGGCGTCTCACCCCTCCACTTT

v_call: TRBV2
j_call: TRBJ1-1
clone_size: -
d_call: -
cdr3_aa: CASRSPFGTEAFF
cdr3_nt: TGTGCCAGCAGATCACCCTTCGGGACTGAAGCTTTCTTT

v_call: TRBV5-4
j_call: TRBJ2-7
clone_size: few
d_call: TRBD1
cdr3_aa: CASSLNPTGGEQYF
cdr3_nt: TGTGCCAGCAGCTTGAATCCGACAGGGGGCGAGCAGTACTTC

v_call: TRBV4-1
j_call: TRBJ2-6
clone_size: -
d_call: TRBD1
cdr3_aa: CASSQVFRTGSGANVLTF
cdr3_nt: TGCGCCAGCAGCCAAGTGTTCAGGACAGGCTCTGGGGCCAACGTCCTGACTTTC

v_call: TRBV27
j_call: TRBJ1-5
clone_size: -
d_call: -
cdr3_aa: CASSRGWGNQPQHF
cdr3_nt: TGTGCCAGCAGTCGCGGGTGGGGCAATCAGCCCCAGCATTTT

v_call: TRBV7-9
j_call: TRBJ2-1
clone_size: -
d_call: TRBD2
cdr3_aa: CASSPSGGRNNEQFF
cdr3_nt: TGTGCCAGCAGCCCAAGCGGGGGCAGGAACAATGAGCAGTTCTTC

v_call: TRBV5-1
j_call: TRBJ1-6
clone_size: -
d_call: -
cdr3_aa: CASSPWFMDSSGSLHF
cdr3_nt: TGCGCCAGCAGCCCCTGGTTCATGGACTCGAGCGGATCCCTCCACTTT

v_call: TRBV7-9
j_call: TRBJ2-7
clone_size: few
d_call: -
cdr3_aa: CASSLVGGTYEQYF
cdr3_nt: TGTGCCAGCAGCTTGGTAGGCGGAACCTACGAGCAGTACTTC

v_call: TRBV6-1
j_call: TRBJ2-1
clone_size: -
d_call: -
cdr3_aa: CASKLGGNEQFF
cdr3_nt: TGTGCCAGCAAGTTAGGGGGCAATGAGCAGTTCTTC

v_call: TRBV5-1
j_call: TRBJ2-3
clone_size: -
d_call: TRBD2
cdr3_aa: CASRSVLAGGDKSRTDTQYF
cdr3_nt: TGCGCCAGCAGGTCGGTTCTAGCGGGGGGCGATAAATCTCGCACAGATACGCAGTATTTT

v_call: TRBV29-1
j_call: TRBJ1-2
clone_size: -
d_call: TRBD1
cdr3_aa: CSVLTGSGSYGYTF
cdr3_nt: TGCAGCGTTTTGACAGGGAGCGGCTCCTATGGCTACACCTTC

v_call: TRBV10-3
j_call: TRBJ1-1
clone_size: -
d_call: -
cdr3_aa: CAIRQQVSGSTEAFF
cdr3_nt: TGTGCCATCAGACAACAGGTTTCGGGCAGCACTGAAGCTTTCTTT

v_call: TRBV18
j_call: TRBJ2-7
clone_size: -
d_call: -
cdr3_aa: CASSPPLTSYEQYF
cdr3_nt: TGTGCCAGCTCACCACCGCTTACATCCTACGAGCAGTACTTC

v_call: TRBV27
j_call: TRBJ2-2
clone_size: -
d_call: TRBD1
cdr3_aa: CASSSRTGNGELFF
cdr3_nt: TGTGCCAGCAGTTCCCGGACAGGGAACGGGGAGCTGTTTTTT

v_call: TRBV4-3
j_call: TRBJ1-4
clone_size: -
d_call: -
cdr3_aa: CASSQDVGQDEKLFF
cdr3_nt: TGCGCCAGCAGCCAAGATGTTGGGCAGGATGAAAAACTGTTTTTT

v_call: TRBV9
j_call: TRBJ2-7
clone_size: -
d_call: TRBD1
cdr3_aa: CASSAGQGHYEQYF
cdr3_nt: TGTGCCAGCAGCGCCGGACAGGGCCACTACGAGCAGTACTTC